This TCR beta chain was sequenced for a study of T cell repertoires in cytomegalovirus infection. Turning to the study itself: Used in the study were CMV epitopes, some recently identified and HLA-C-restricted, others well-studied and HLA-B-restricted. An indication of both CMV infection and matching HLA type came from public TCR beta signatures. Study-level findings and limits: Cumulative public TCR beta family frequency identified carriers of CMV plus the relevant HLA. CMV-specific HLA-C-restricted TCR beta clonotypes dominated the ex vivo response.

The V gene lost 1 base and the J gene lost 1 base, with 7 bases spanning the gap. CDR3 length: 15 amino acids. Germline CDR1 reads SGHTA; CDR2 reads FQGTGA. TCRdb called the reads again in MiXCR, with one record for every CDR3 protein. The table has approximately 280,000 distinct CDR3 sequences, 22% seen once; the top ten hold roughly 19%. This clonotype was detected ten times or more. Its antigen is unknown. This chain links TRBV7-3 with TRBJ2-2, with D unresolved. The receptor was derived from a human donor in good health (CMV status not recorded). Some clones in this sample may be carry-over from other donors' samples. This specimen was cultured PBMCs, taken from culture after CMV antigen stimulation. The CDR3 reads CASSLRGMNTGELFF. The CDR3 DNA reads TGTGCCAGCAGCTTAAGGGGAATGAACACCGGGGAGCTGTTTTTT.